The rows below give T cell receptor beta chains drawn from one sample of a study of CD8+ T cells in alopecia areata. This table comes from immunoSEQ multiplex PCR, and its TCRdb copy is limited to in-frame clones, with some not included. The table shows 120,000 or so clones, with less than 50% occurring only once. The sample was NKG2D-low CD8+ T cells sorted from blood. Receptors were obtained from a human donor with alopecia areata. CDR3s include the opening cysteine and the closing phenylalanine or tryptophan. The D gene is left open where the match is weak. Size tells how often a clone was seen (once, few, many) or the class of an expanded clone, and some rows leave it out.

>NA|TRBJ1-2|TRBV5-1|NA
CASKVEDGYGYTF
TGCGCCAGCAAGGTTGAGGACGGCTATGGCTACACCTTC
>NA|TRBJ2-7|TRBV4-1|NA
CASSQAGRGYEQYF
TGCGCCAGCAGCCAGGCGGGAAGGGGCTACGAGCAGTACTTC
>NA|TRBJ2-5|TRBV4-1|NA
CASSQEDPWETQYF
TGCGCCAGCAGCCAAGAGGACCCCTGGGAGACCCAGTACTTC
>TRBD1|TRBJ2-7|TRBV29-1|few
CSVRDSRAYEQYF
TGCAGCGTGAGGGACAGCCGTGCCTACGAGCAGTACTTC
>NA|TRBJ1-2|TRBV29-1|NA
CSVWENGYTF
TGCAGCGTTTGGGAGAATGGCTACACCTTC
>TRBD1|TRBJ2-7|TRBV30|NA
CAWNGDRGIYEQYF
TGTGCCTGGAATGGGGACAGGGGCATCTACGAGCAGTACTTC
>TRBD2|TRBJ2-7|TRBV27|NA
CATGGAHEQYF
TGTGCCACGGGAGGGGCCCACGAGCAGTACTTC
>NA|TRBJ2-7|TRBV11-2|NA
CASSLAPTSYEQYF
TGTGCCAGCAGCTTAGCCCCCACTAGCTACGAGCAGTACTTC
>NA|TRBJ2-5|TRBV29-1|few
CSVEAGNQETQYF
TGCAGCGTTGAGGCAGGAAACCAAGAGACCCAGTACTTC
>NA|TRBJ2-3|TRBV28|few
CASSLPVGRTDTQYF
TGTGCCAGCAGTTTACCGGTGGGGCGTACAGATACGCAGTATTTT
>TRBD1|TRBJ2-7|TRBV19|NA
CATQASGTGVYEQYF
TGTGCCACCCAAGCCTCCGGGACAGGGGTCTACGAGCAGTACTTC
>TRBD2|TRBJ2-5|TRBV7-9|NA
CASSLARGIAQETQYF
TGTGCCAGCAGCTTAGCGCGGGGGATAGCCCAAGAGACCCAGTACTTC
>NA|TRBJ2-1|TRBV14|few
CASSQDRMGGFYNEQFF
TGTGCCAGCAGCCAAGATCGTATGGGGGGTTTCTACAATGAGCAGTTCTTC
>TRBD2|TRBJ2-1|TRBV28|few
CASEGLAQYNEQFF
TGTGCCAGCGAAGGACTAGCGCAATACAATGAGCAGTTCTTC
>NA|TRBJ1-1|TRBV2|few
CASSDGRMNTEAFF
TGTGCCAGCAGCGATGGACGGATGAACACTGAAGCTTTCTTT
>NA|TRBJ2-2|TRBV29-1|few
CSATDSLGELFF
TGCAGCGCTACGGACTCACTCGGGGAGCTGTTTTTT
>NA|TRBJ1-2|TRBV5-4|NA
CASRLPGSYGYTF
TGTGCCAGCAGGCTCCCCGGGAGTTATGGCTACACCTTC